This T cell receptor beta chain comes out of a study of T cell responses to AZD1222 COVID-19 vaccine. TCRdb's copy holds only in-frame clones and misses some; the assay was immunoSEQ multiplex PCR. The table has some 100,000 clones, approximately 87% seen once; the top ten hold about 3%. Deletions cut 0 bases from V and 4 bases from J, with 10 bases between. The CDR3 totals 14 residues. Per germline, CDR1 SGHKS and CDR2 YYEKEE (reference sequence). Source: peripheral blood, taken on day 0 of AZD1222 vaccination. V gene TRBV5-5 combines with J gene TRBJ1-1, with D possibly being TRBD1 (5 bases). The receptor was isolated from an adult in good health. The CDR3 nucleotides are TGTGCCAGCAGCTTGGTCGGGGGAAGCACTGAAGCTTTCTTT. Translated: CASSLVGGSTEAFF.